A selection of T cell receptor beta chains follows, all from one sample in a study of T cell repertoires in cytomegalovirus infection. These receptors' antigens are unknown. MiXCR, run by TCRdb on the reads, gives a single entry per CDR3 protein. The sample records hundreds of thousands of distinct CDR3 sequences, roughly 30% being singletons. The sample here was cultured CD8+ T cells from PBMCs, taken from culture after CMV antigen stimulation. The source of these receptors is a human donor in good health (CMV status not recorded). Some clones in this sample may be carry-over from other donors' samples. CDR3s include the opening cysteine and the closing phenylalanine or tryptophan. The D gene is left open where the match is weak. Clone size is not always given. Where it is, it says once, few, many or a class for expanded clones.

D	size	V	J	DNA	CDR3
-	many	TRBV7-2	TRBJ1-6	TGTGCCAGCAGCTTAGGAAGGGGGGGGCGTGATTATAATTCACCCCTCCACTTT	CASSLGRGGRDYNSPLHF
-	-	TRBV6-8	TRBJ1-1	TGTGCCAGCAGACCCCTACAGAGGAGGAACACTGAAGCTTTCTTT	CASRPLQRRNTEAFF
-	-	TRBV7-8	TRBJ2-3	TGTGCCAGCAGCCTCACCTTTCGCATAGACGGTGGTGCAACGCAGTATTTT	CASSLTFRIDGGATQYF
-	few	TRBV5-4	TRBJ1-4	TGTGCCAGCAGCTTGGAAGGGGGGGATGAAAAACTGTTTTTT	CASSLEGGDEKLFF
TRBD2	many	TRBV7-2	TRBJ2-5	TGTGCCAGCAGCTTAGTAACTAGCGGGGGGCAAGAGACCCAGTACTTC	CASSLVTSGGQETQYF
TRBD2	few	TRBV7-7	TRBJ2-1	TGTGCTAGCAGCCTCTCCTCGGCGGGGGGAAAGAGTGAGCAGTTCTTC	CASSLSSAGGKSEQFF
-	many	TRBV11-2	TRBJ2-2	TGTGCCAGCAGCTTATTTCTAACGGGGACGAACACCGGGGAGCTGTTTTTT	CASSLFLTGTNTGELFF
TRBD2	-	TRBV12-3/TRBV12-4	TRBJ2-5	TGTGCCAGCAGTTTAACGGCGGGGGAGATGGAGACCCAGTACTTC	CASSLTAGEMETQYF
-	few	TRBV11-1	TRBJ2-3	TGTGCCAGCAGCTTAGGGATCGGGACTCGCCGCACAGATACGCAGTATTTT	CASSLGIGTRRTDTQYF
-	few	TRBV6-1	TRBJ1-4	TGTGCCAGCCTCGCTACAGGGCGGGTTAATGAAAAACTGTTTTTT	CASLATGRVNEKLFF
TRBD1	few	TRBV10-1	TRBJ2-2	TGCGCCAGCAGTGAGACAGGGGACACCGGGGAGCTGTTTTTT	CASSETGDTGELFF
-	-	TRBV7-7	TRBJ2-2	TGTGCTAGCAGCCCTATCAGAAACCACCTAACGAACACCGGGGAGCTGTTTTTT	CASSPIRNHLTNTGELFF
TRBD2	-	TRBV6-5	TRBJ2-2	TGTGCCAGCAGGGGGCTGGGGGGGACCCAGAACACCGGGGAGCTGTTTTTT	CASRGLGGTQNTGELFF
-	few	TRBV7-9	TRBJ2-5	TGTGCCAGCAGCTCCCCTCAGGACAAAATGGAAGAGACCCAGTACTTC	CASSSPQDKMEETQYF
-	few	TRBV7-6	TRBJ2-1	TGTGCCAGCAGCTGGCGGGTCGACAATGAGCAGTTCTTC	CASSWRVDNEQFF
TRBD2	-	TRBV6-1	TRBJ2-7	TGTGCCAGCACCTCGGAACCGGGGACTAGCGGGGGGCCGCAGTACTTC	CASTSEPGTSGGPQYF
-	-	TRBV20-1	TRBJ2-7	TGCAGTGCTATTACGGACTATACCTACGAGCAGTACTTC	CSAITDYTYEQYF
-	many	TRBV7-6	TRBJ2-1	TGTGCCAGCAGAGCTAACAATGAGCAGTTCTTC	CASRANNEQFF
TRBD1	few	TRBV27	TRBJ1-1	TGTGCCAGCAGGTACGGACAGGGGGCGGACACTGAAGCTTTCTTT	CASRYGQGADTEAFF
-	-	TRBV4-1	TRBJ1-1	TGCGCCAACAGCCAAGGGGAAGGCACTGAAGCTTTCTTT	CANSQGEGTEAFF
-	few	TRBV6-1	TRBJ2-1	TGTGCCAGCAGCCGATACACCTACTCCTACAATGAGCAGTTCTTC	CASSRYTYSYNEQFF
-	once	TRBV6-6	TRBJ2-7	TGTGCCAGCAGTTACATAAACCCTACAGGGCTCGACGAGCAGTACTTC	CASSYINPTGLDEQYF
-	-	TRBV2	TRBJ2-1	TGTGCCAGCAACAGCAACAATGAGCAGTTCTTC	CASNSNNEQFF
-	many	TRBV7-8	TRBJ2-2	TGTGCCAGCAGCTTAGGTGAAACTCTGACCGGGGAGCTGTTTTTT	CASSLGETLTGELFF
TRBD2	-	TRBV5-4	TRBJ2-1	TGTGCCAGCAGCTTCGGTAGCGGGAGGTCCTACAATGAGCAGTTCTTC	CASSFGSGRSYNEQFF
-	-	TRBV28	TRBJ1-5	TGTGCCAGCAGTTTATTCACCGCGAGCAATCAGCCCCAGCATTTT	CASSLFTASNQPQHF
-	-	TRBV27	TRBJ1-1	TGTGCCAGCAGTTTACCCTCCCCTGAGGGTGAAGCTTCCTTT	CASSLPSPEGEASF
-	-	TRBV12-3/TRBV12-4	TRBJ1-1	TGTGCCAGCAGTTTGCTGGATTTTACTGAAGCTTTCTTT	CASSLLDFTEAFF
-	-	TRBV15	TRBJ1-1	TGTGCCACCAGCAGAGATCTTGGGGTGGCCACTGAAGCTTTCTTT	CATSRDLGVATEAFF